These T cell receptor beta chains were read from a single sample in a study of multiple sclerosis patients with progressive multifocal leukoencephalopathy. TCRdb's table, derived via immunoSEQ multiplex PCR, lists solely in-frame clones and lacks some. The data contain 25,000 to 30,000 clones, approximately 90% of them singletons. Sequenced material: PBMCs. These TCRs come from a human donor with multiple sclerosis. Both conserved end residues are part of each CDR3. The D gene is left open where the match is weak. Part of the rows lack a size; the others show once, few, many or a class for expanded clones.

>TRBV7-7|once|NA|TRBJ2-5
CASSTGWSETQYF
TGTGCCAGCAGCACGGGGTGGTCAGAGACCCAGTACTTC
>TRBV18|NA|NA|TRBJ1-1
CASSLSRGETEAFF
TGTGCCAGCTCACTCTCTCGGGGGGAGACTGAAGCTTTCTTT
>TRBV29-1|NA|NA|TRBJ1-1
CSDLYRTEGGKAFF
TGCAGCGACCTGTACAGGACAGAAGGAGGGAAAGCTTTCTTT
>TRBV10-3|NA|TRBD1|TRBJ1-5
CAISQGAGQPQHF
TGTGCCATATCACAGGGGGCCGGGCAGCCCCAGCATTTT
>TRBV7-8|NA|NA|TRBJ2-3
CASSSARWSSRTDTQYF
TGTGCCAGCAGCTCGGCGAGGTGGAGCAGTCGCACAGATACGCAGTATTTT
>TRBV7-6|NA|NA|TRBJ2-7
CASSLGRVSEQYF
TGTGCCAGCAGCTTAGGAAGGGTGAGTGAGCAGTACTTC
>TRBV9|NA|NA|TRBJ1-2
CASSVERDFPYGYTF
TGTGCCAGCAGCGTAGAGCGGGATTTCCCCTATGGCTACACCTTC
>TRBV5-6|NA|NA|TRBJ1-2
CASSFGTEPGGYTF
TGTGCCAGCAGCTTTGGTACGGAGCCCGGGGGCTACACCTTC
>TRBV4-1|NA|TRBD1|TRBJ2-5
CASSQEPTGRETQYF
TGCGCCAGCAGCCAAGAACCGACAGGGAGAGAGACCCAGTACTTC
>TRBV29-1|NA|NA|TRBJ1-2
CSVGSGGNYGYTF
TGCAGCGTTGGTTCGGGTGGAAACTATGGCTACACCTTC
>TRBV5-4|NA|TRBD2|TRBJ2-1
CASSPGGTSYNEQFF
TGTGCCAGCAGCCCCGGGGGGACCTCCTACAATGAGCAGTTCTTC
>TRBV10-3|NA|NA|TRBJ2-5
CAISPRVKETQYF
TGTGCCATCAGCCCCAGGGTGAAGGAGACCCAGTACTTC
>TRBV6-4|NA|TRBD2|TRBJ2-3
CASSELAGGSDTQYF
TGTGCCAGCAGTGAACTAGCGGGGGGATCAGATACGCAGTATTTT
>TRBV5-5|NA|NA|TRBJ1-3
CASSLAEEGTGNTIYF
TGTGCCAGCAGCTTGGCCGAGGAGGGGACGGGAAACACCATATATTTT
>TRBV5-4|NA|TRBD2|TRBJ2-3
CASRLTSGSTDTQYF
TGTGCCAGCAGGTTGACTAGCGGAAGCACAGATACGCAGTATTTT
>TRBV23-1|NA|NA|TRBJ2-1
CASSQSVHLYNEQFF
TGCGCCAGCAGTCAATCGGTTCATCTCTACAATGAGCAGTTCTTC
>TRBV10-3|NA|NA|TRBJ1-1
CAISESYGTEAFF
TGTGCCATCAGTGAGTCGTATGGGACTGAAGCTTTCTTT
>TRBV10-3|NA|TRBD1|TRBJ2-1
CAISAWAGGRNEQFF
TGTGCCATCAGTGCCTGGGCAGGGGGCCGAAATGAGCAGTTCTTC
>TRBV30|NA|TRBD1|TRBJ1-5
CAWSVRGGPGAHQPQHF
TGTGCCTGGAGTGTACGAGGGGGCCCAGGGGCTCATCAGCCCCAGCATTTT
>TRBV28|NA|TRBD1|TRBJ1-2
CASSWTGGHGYTF
TGTGCCAGCAGTTGGACAGGGGGCCATGGCTACACCTTC
>TRBV19|few|NA|TRBJ1-4
CASSRIDGGATNEKLFF
TGTGCCAGTAGTAGGATCGACGGAGGCGCTACTAATGAAAAACTGTTTTTT
>TRBV7-3|NA|TRBD1|TRBJ2-4
CASSPNRGSPIQYF
TGTGCCAGCAGCCCGAACAGGGGTTCTCCGATTCAGTACTTC
>TRBV27|NA|TRBD2|TRBJ2-5
CASSGSREGETQYF
TGTGCCAGCAGTGGGTCAAGGGAGGGGGAGACCCAGTACTTC
>TRBV6-5|NA|NA|TRBJ2-7
CATLGQTYEQYF
TGTGCCACCCTCGGGCAGACCTACGAGCAGTACTTC
>TRBV6-4|NA|TRBD1|TRBJ1-6
CASSETGEQNSPLHF
TGTGCCAGCAGTGAAACAGGGGAGCAAAATTCACCCCTCCACTTT
>TRBV5-4|NA|TRBD2|TRBJ2-3
CASSQGGRGRTDTQYF
TGTGCCAGCAGCCAAGGAGGGCGGGGGAGGACAGATACGCAGTATTTT
>TRBV9|NA|NA|TRBJ2-3
CASSVATRTDTQYF
TGTGCCAGCAGCGTAGCTACCCGCACAGATACGCAGTATTTT
>TRBV5-6|NA|NA|TRBJ1-1
CASSLVVIGFSEAFF
TGTGCCAGCAGCTTGGTGGTTATTGGGTTCTCGGAAGCTTTCTTT
>TRBV14|NA|NA|TRBJ2-7
CASSPGYEQYF
TGTGCCAGCAGCCCCGGGTACGAGCAGTACTTC
>TRBV6-6|NA|TRBD1|TRBJ2-5
CASSRDRGPGETQYF
TGTGCCAGCAGCCGGGACAGGGGGCCTGGGGAGACCCAGTACTTC
>TRBV7-2|NA|NA|TRBJ2-7
CASSSSGTWTNYEQYF
TGTGCCAGCAGCTCCTCGGGGACATGGACGAACTACGAGCAGTACTTC
>TRBV27|NA|NA|TRBJ2-7
CASSLWKGQAGERYF
TGTGCCAGCAGTTTATGGAAGGGGCAGGCTGGGGAGAGGTACTTC
>TRBV9|NA|NA|TRBJ2-3
CASSADSTRTDTQYF
TGTGCCAGCAGCGCTGACTCCACCCGCACAGATACGCAGTATTTT
>TRBV7-2|NA|NA|TRBJ2-7
CASSLAETGSRRRVSYEQYF
TGTGCCAGCAGCTTAGCCGAGACAGGCTCTAGGCGGCGGGTCTCCTACGAGCAGTACTTC
>TRBV4-1|NA|TRBD1|TRBJ1-1
CASSQDGQGNTEAFF
TGCGCCAGCAGCCAAGACGGACAGGGAAACACTGAAGCTTTCTTT
>TRBV5-1|NA|TRBD1|TRBJ2-3
CASSLDRGRVLGTDTQYF
TGCGCCAGCAGCTTGGACAGGGGGCGCGTCTTAGGCACAGATACGCAGTATTTT
>TRBV29-1|NA|NA|TRBJ2-1
CSVCVEQPYNEQFF
TGCAGCGTCTGCGTAGAGCAGCCCTACAATGAGCAGTTCTTC